The T cell receptor (beta chain) under discussion was sequenced for a study of response to subunit inactivated influenza vaccine. Study-wide results and limits: It was the authors' suggestion that each seasonal influenza vaccination recruits few new T cells.

This clonotype was seen only a few times. The antigen remains undetermined. Trimming cost V 4 bases and J 2 bases; bases outside gene matches: 4. CDR1 and CDR2 (germline): MNHEY, SVGAGI. There are 15 residues in the CDR3. TCRdb ran MiXCR on the RT-PCR reads and lists one entry per CDR3 protein. The table records some 500,000 distinct CDR3 sequences, roughly 23% of them present only once. The chain links TRBV6-5 to TRBJ2-7; TRBD1 matches 11 bases. The sequence was collected from a man in his forties or fifties who received an inactivated influenza vaccine. The starting material was CD4+ T cells sorted from PBMCs, obtained 5 days after vaccination. As DNA, the CDR3 is TGTGCCAGCAGTTGGGGACAGGGGGGAGCCTACGAGCAGTACTTC. This encodes CASSWGQGGAYEQYF.